This note documents a single T cell receptor beta chain sequence. Its antigen is unidentified. What was sequenced were expressed TCRB transcripts, since all of the isolated RNA had been reverse transcribed. The data were produced by immunoSEQ multiplex PCR, yet TCRdb's version contains in-frame clones alone and is incomplete. The sample holds some 160,000 clones, about 8.1% seen once. Sorted CD4+ subsets: naive, central memory, regulatory, stem cell-like memory (CD45RO/CCR7/CD25/CD127/CD95/CD27 panel). These data are taken from a study of beta chain features in type 1 diabetes. The germline V gene has CDR1 SQVTM and CDR2 ANQGSEA. CDR3 size: 12 residues. Trimming took 7 bases from V and 1 from J; bases not matched to a gene: 3. Study-level results: Type 1 diabetes patients showed a moderate but significant shortening of TCRB CDR3s in all four CD4+ subsets.

The source material was central memory CD4+ T cells from blood. The source of this sequence is a woman aged 18-30 years with type 1 diabetes. V and J are TRBV29-1 and TRBJ1-2, with TRBD1 matching over 7 bases. The CDR3 DNA reads TGCAGCGCCGGGGACAGTAACTATGGCTACACCTTC. This encodes CSAGDSNYGYTF.